The 3 T cell receptor beta chains given below trace back to one sample, sequenced in a study of T-cell memory formation after mild COVID-19. TCRdb called the 5' RACE reads again in MiXCR, with one record for every CDR3 protein. The sample yields more than 300,000 distinct CDR3 sequences, about 13% seen once. The sequenced sample consisted of PBMCs or a T cell subset sorted from them (not recorded which). These receptors came from a man aged 18 to 29 who had mild COVID-19 (a few samples of this study predate the infection). Cell type and time point are not known.

There are a few counts of this clonotype. The genes are TRBV12-3 or TRBV12-4 and TRBJ1-3; a weak D match, TRBD1 (6 bases). The V gene lost 2 bases and the J gene lost 4 bases, with 12 bases spanning the gap. The CDR3 is made up of 15 amino acids. CDR3 nucleotides: TGTGCCAGCAGTTTACCGGGGGCGCGAGGAAACACCATATATTTT. It codes for CASSLPGARGNTIYF.

The chain has TRBV12-3 or TRBV12-4 and TRBJ1-1, with D possibly TRBD1 on 5 matching bases. V was trimmed by 1 base and J by 9 bases, leaving 21 bases between them. CDR3 length equals 16 residues. CDR3 in amino acids: CASSLGWNLGGVQAFF. The CDR3 DNA follows: TGTGCCAGCAGTTTAGGGTGGAACCTGGGGGGGGTCCAAGCTTTCTTT.

The J gene is TRBJ1-1, the V gene TRBV20-1; D is ambiguous. In germline, CDR1 is DFQATT, CDR2 SNEGSKA (reference sequence). The V and J ends lost 3 bases and 3 bases respectively, with 8 bases between them. This CDR3 contains 12 residues. The CDR3 nucleotides read TGCAGTGCTAGGAGGCAGGACACTGAAGCTTTCTTT. This translates into CSARRQDTEAFF.